This TCR beta chain was obtained from a study of blood T cell repertoires in COVID-19. Study context: COVID-19 samples collected from the United States, Italy and Spain covered acute and convalescent phases.

Looked up from germline, CDR1 is KGHDR and CDR2 is SFDVKD. This CDR3 is 12 amino acids long. V was shortened by 3 bases and J by 9 bases, with 8 bases between the two germline ends. Authors' data handling: Estimated nucleated cell counts came from reference gene primer amplification. This table comes from immunoSEQ multiplex PCR, and its TCRdb copy is limited to in-frame clones, with some not included. V and J calls and clone size come straight from that table; D and trimming were deduced from the DNA. The table records about 300,000 clones, about 85% of them present only once. The material sequenced was peripheral blood. This TCR came from a human donor in a cohort sampled during active COVID-19. The V gene is TRBV24-1, the J gene TRBJ1-3; D is undetermined. The CDR3 loop is CATSDGTGTIYF. The CDR3 bases are TGTGCCACCAGTGATGGTACGGGCACCATATATTTT.